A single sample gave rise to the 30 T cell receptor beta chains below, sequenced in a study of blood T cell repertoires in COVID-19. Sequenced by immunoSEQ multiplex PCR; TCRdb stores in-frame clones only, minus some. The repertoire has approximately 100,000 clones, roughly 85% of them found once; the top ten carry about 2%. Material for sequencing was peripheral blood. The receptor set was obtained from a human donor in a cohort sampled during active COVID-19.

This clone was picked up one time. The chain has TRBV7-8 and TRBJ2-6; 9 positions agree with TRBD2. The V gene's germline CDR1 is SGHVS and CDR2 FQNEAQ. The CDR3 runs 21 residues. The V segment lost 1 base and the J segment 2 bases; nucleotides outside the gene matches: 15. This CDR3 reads CASSLEGLVGLAGTGANVLTF. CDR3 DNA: TGTGCCAGCAGCTTAGAGGGTCTTGTTGGGCTAGCGGGAACTGGGGCCAACGTCCTGACTTTC.

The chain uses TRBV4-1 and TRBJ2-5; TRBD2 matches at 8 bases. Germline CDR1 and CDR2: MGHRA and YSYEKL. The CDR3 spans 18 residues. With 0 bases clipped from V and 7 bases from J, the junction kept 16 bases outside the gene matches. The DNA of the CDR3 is TGCGCCAGCAGCCAAGAACCCAGCGGGGGCCCGCACATGGGGACCCAGTACTTC. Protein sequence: CASSQEPSGGPHMGTQYF.

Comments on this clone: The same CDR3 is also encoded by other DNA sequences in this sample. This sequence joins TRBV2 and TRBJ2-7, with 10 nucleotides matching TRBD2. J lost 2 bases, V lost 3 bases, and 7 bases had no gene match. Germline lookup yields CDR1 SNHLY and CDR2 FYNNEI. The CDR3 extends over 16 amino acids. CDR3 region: CASSDPSGGDPYEQYF. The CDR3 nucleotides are TGTGCCAGCAGTGACCCTAGCGGGGGTGACCCCTACGAGCAGTACTTC.

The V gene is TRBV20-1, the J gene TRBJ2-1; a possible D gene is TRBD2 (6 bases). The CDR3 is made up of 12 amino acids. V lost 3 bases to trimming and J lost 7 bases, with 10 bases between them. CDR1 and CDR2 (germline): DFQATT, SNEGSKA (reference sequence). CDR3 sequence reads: CSASLGGNEQFF. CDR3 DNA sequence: TGCAGTGCTAGTCTGGGGGGTAATGAGCAGTTCTTC.

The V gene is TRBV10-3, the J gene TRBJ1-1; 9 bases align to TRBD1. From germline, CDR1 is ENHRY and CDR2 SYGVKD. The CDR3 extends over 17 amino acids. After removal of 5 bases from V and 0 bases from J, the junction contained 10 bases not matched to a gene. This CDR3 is CAISKTRDRVMNTEAFF. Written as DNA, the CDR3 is TGTGCCATCAGTAAGACACGGGACAGGGTTATGAACACTGAAGCTTTCTTT.

The chain's CDR3 is CASSRRQDEKNIQYF. CDR3 nucleotide sequence: TGCGCCAGCAGCCGTCGACAGGATGAAAAAAACATTCAGTACTTC. The chain has TRBV4-1 and TRBJ2-4, with D maybe TRBD1 (6 bases). CDR3 length: 15 amino acids. From germline, CDR1 is MGHRA and CDR2 YSYEKL. Trimming shortened V by 4 bases and J by 4 bases, and 14 bases separated the two germline ends.

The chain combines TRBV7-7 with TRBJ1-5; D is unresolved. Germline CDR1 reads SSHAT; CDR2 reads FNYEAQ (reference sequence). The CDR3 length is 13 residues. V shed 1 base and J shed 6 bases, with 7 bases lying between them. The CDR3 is CASSLDLGQPQHF. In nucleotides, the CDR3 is TGTGCCAGCAGCTTAGATCTAGGTCAGCCCCAGCATTTT.

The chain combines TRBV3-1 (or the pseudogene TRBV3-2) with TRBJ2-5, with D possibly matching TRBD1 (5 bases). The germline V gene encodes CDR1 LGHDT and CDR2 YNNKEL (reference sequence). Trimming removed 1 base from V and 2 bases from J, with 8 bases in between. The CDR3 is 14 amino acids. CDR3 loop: CASSQGTGQETQYF. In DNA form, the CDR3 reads TGTGCCAGCAGCCAAGGTACAGGTCAAGAGACCCAGTACTTC.

The CDR3 loop reads CASHRSGFTEAFF. CDR3 in DNA: TGTGCCAGCCACAGGTCAGGGTTCACTGAAGCTTTCTTT. The genes are TRBV6-5 and TRBJ1-1; D may be TRBD1 (5 bases). The V gene lost 8 bases and the J gene lost 4 bases, with 14 bases spanning the gap. The CDR3 has 13 amino acids. From germline, CDR1 is MNHEY and CDR2 SVGAGI.

CDR3 sequence: CASSYFAGDTQYF. The CDR3 DNA sequence: TGTGCCAGCAGTTATTTTGCGGGTGATACGCAGTATTTT. The gene calls are TRBV6-2 or TRBV6-3 and TRBJ2-3, with D tentatively TRBD2 (5 bases). CDR3 length: 13 amino acids. The germline V gene has CDR1 MNHEY and CDR2 SVGEGT. The germline V and J ends were trimmed by 3 bases and 6 bases, with 10 bases remaining between them.

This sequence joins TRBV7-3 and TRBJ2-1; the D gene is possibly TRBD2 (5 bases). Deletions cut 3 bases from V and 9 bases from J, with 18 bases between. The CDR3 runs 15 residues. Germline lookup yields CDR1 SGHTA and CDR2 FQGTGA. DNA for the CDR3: TGTGCCAGCAGCTTCGAGGGCTATGGGTCCTTTGAGCAGTTCTTC. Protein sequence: CASSFEGYGSFEQFF.

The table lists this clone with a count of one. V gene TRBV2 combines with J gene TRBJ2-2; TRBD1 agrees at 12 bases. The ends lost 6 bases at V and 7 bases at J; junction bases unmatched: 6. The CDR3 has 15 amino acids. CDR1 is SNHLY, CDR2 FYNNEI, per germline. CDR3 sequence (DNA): TGTGCCAGCAGCGGGGACAGGGGGCTCGGCGGGGAGCTGTTTTTT. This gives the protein CASSGDRGLGGELFF.

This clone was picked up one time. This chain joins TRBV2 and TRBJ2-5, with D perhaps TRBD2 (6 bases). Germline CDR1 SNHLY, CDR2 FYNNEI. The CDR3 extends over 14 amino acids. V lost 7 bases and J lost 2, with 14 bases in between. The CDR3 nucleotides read TGTGCCAGCAAGCCCCGAGGAGGGCAAGAGACCCAGTACTTC. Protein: CASKPRGGQETQYF. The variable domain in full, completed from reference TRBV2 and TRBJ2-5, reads EPEVTQTPSHQVTQMGQEVILRCVPISNHLYFYWYRQILGQKVEFLVSFYNNEISEKSEIFDDQFSVERPDGSNFTLKIRSTKLEDSAMYFCASKPRGGQETQYFGPGTRLLVL.

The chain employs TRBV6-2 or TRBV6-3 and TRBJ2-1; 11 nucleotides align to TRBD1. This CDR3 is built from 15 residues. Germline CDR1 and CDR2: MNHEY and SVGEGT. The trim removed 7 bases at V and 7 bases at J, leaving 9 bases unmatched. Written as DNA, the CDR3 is TGTGCCAGCACCCCGGACAGGGGGCTGGGGAATGAGCAGTTCTTC. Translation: CASTPDRGLGNEQFF.

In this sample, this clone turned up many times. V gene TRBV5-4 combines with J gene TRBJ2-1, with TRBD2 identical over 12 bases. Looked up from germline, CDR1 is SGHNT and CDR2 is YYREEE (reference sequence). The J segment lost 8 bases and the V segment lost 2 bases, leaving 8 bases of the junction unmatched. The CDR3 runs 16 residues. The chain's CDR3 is CASSFTSSGRVDEQFF. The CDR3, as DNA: TGTGCCAGCAGCTTTACCTCTAGCGGGAGGGTTGATGAGCAGTTCTTC. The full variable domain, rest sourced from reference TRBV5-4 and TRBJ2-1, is ETGVTQSPTHLIKTRGQQVTLRCSSQSGHNTVSWYQQALGQGPQFIFQYYREEENGRGNFPPRFSGLQFPNYSSELNVNALELDDSALYLCASSFTSSGRVDEQFFGPGTRLTVL.

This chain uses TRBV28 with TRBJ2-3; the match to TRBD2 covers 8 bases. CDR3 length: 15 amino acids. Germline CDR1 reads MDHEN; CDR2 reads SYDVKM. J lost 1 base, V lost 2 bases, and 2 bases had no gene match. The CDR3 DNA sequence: TGTGCCAGCAGTTTAGTGCGGGGGGGCACAGATACGCAGTATTTT. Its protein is CASSLVRGGTDTQYF.

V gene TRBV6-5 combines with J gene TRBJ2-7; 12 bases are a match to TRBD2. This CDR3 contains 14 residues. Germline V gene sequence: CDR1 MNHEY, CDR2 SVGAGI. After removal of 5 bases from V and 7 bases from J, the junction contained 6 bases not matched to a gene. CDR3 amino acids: CASSRLAGVGEQYF. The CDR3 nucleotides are TGTGCCAGCAGTCGACTAGCGGGGGTGGGAGAGCAGTACTTC.

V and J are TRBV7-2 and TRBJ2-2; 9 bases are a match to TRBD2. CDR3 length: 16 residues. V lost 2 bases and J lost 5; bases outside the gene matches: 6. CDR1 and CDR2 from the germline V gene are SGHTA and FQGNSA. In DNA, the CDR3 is TGTGCCAGCAGCTTATTGGGGACTAGCTCGACCGGGGAGCTGTTTTTT. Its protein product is CASSLLGTSSTGELFF.

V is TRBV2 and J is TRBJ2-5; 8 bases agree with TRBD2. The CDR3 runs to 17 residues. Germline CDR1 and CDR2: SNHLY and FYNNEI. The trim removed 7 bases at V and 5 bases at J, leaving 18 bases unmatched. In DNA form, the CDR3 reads TGTGCCAGCACCGATCTTATAGCGGGGCCGGAGGATGAGACCCAGTACTTC. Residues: CASTDLIAGPEDETQYF.

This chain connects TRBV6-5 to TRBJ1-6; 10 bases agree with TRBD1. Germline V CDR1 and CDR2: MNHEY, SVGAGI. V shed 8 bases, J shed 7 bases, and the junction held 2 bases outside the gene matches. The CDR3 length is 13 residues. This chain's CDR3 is CASGTGDNSPLHF. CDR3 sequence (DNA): TGTGCCAGCGGGACAGGGGACAATTCACCCCTCCACTTT.

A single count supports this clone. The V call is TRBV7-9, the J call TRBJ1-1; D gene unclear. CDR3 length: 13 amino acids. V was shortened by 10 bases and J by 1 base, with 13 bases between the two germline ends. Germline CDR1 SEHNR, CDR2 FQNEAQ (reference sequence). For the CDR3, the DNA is TGTGCCACCGCCATCGCGGCGAACACTGAAGCTTTCTTT. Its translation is CATAIAANTEAFF.

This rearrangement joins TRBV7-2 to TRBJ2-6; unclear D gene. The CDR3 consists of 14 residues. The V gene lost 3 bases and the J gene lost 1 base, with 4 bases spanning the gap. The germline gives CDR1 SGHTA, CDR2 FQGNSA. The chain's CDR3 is CASSFRSGANVLTF. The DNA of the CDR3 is TGTGCCAGCAGCTTCCGTTCTGGGGCCAACGTCCTGACTTTC.

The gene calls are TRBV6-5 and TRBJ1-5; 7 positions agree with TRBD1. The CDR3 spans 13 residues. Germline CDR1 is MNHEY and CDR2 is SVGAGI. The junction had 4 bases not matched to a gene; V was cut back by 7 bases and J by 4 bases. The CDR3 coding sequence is TGTGCCAGCACGGACAGGATAAATCAGCCCCAGCATTTT. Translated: CASTDRINQPQHF.

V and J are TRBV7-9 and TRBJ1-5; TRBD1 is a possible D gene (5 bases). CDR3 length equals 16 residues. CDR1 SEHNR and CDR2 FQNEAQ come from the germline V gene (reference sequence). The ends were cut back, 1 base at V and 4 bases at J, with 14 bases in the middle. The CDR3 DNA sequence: TGTGCCAGCAGCTTAGGGGTAAGGGGAGGGAATCAGCCCCAGCATTTT. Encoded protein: CASSLGVRGGNQPQHF.

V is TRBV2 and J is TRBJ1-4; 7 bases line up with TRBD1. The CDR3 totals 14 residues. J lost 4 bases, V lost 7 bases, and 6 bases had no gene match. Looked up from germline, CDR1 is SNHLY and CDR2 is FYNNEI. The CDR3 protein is CASTPDRLNEKLFF. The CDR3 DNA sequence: TGTGCCAGCACCCCGGACAGGCTTAATGAAAAACTGTTTTTT.

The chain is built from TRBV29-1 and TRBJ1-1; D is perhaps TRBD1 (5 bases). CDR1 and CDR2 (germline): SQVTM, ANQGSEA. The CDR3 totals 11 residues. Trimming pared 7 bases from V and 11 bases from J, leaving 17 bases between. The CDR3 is CSARSGGGAFF. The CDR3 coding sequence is TGCAGCGCCCGCTCGGGGGGAGGGGCTTTCTTT.

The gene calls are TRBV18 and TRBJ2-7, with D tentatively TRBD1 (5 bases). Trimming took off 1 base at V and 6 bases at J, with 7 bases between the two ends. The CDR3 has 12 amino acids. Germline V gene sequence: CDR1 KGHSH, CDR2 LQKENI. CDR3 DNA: TGTGCCAGCTCACCACAGGGGCCCGAGCAGTACTTC. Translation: CASSPQGPEQYF.

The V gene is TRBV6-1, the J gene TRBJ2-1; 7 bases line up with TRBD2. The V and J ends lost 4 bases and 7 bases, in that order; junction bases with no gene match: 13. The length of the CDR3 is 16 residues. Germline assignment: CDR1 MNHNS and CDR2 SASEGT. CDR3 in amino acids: CASSVPNGGRVNEQFF. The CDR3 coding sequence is TGTGCCAGCAGTGTCCCCAACGGGGGGAGGGTAAATGAGCAGTTCTTC.

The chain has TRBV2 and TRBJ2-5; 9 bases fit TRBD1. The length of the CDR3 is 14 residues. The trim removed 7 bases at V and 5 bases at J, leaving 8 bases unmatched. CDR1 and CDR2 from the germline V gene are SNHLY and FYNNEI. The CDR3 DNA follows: TGTGCCAGCACAAGACAGGGGGTGGGCGAGACCCAGTACTTC. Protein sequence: CASTRQGVGETQYF.

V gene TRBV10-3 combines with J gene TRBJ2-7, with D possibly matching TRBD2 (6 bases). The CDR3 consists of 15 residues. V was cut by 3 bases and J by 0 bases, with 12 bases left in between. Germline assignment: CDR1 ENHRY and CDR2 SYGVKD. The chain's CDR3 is CAISDAGRSSYEQYF. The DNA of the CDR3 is TGTGCCATCAGTGATGCGGGACGGAGCTCCTACGAGCAGTACTTC.